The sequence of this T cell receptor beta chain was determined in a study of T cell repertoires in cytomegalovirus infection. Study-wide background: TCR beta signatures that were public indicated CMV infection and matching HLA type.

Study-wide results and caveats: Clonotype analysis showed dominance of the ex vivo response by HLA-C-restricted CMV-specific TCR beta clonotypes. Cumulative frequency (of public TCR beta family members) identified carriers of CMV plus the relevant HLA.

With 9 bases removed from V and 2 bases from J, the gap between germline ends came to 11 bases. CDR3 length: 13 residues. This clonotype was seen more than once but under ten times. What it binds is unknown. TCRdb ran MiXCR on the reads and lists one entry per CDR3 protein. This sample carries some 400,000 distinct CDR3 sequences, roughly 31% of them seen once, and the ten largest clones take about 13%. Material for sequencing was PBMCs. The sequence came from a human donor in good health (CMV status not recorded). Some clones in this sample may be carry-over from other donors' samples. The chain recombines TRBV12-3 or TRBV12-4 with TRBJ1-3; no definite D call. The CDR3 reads CARPGFAGNTIYF. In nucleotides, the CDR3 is TGTGCCAGACCGGGTTTCGCTGGAAACACCATATATTTT.